The 7 T cell receptor beta chains below all came from one sample that was sequenced in a study of OX40 agonist ivuxolimab in advanced cancers. The assay was immunoSEQ multiplex PCR, and TCRdb's table has in-frame clones only and misses some. Among tens of thousands of clones listed, around 90% were seen once. Material: CD4+ or CD8+ T cells sorted from blood, obtained in a trial of the OX40 agonist ivuxolimab. The source of these receptors is an adult with an advanced solid tumor such as melanoma, head and neck, liver or kidney cancer.

The CDR3 nucleotides read TGTGCCAGCAGTGACCTACTAGGCGCAGATACGCAGTATTTT. Translating it yields CASSDLLGADTQYF. The chain carries TRBV6-6 and TRBJ2-3, with TRBD2 as a possible D gene (5 bases). CDR3 length: 14 residues. V was pared by 5 bases and J by 4 bases, with 13 bases between. CDR1 and CDR2 from the germline V gene are MNHNY and SVGAGI (reference sequence).

The V call is TRBV15, the J call TRBJ2-6; unclear D gene. Trimming left V 0 bases short and J 0 bases short, with 3 bases between. From germline, CDR1 is LNHNV and CDR2 YYDKDF (reference sequence). The CDR3 sequence is 15 residues long. CDR3 in amino acids: CATSRENSGANVLTF. CDR3 DNA: TGTGCCACCAGCAGAGAAAACTCTGGGGCCAACGTCCTGACTTTC.

The chain is built from TRBV7-8 and TRBJ1-5; D might be TRBD1 (5 bases). V was pared by 4 bases and J by 5 bases, with 18 bases between. The CDR3 is 16 residues long. Germline assignment: CDR1 SGHVS and CDR2 FQNEAQ. This CDR3 is CASSSRHGRADQPQHF. The CDR3 DNA reads TGTGCCAGCAGCTCGCGTCATGGCAGGGCTGATCAGCCCCAGCATTTT. Combining the CDR3 with reference TRBV7-8 and TRBJ1-5 gives the whole variable domain GAGVSQSPRYKVAKRGQDVALRCDPISGHVSLFWYQQALGQGPEFLTYFQNEAQLDKSGLPSDRFFAERPEGSVSTLKIQRTQQEDSAVYLCASSSRHGRADQPQHFGDGTRLSIL.

In DNA form, the CDR3 reads TGTGCCAGCAGTGCCAGGACCGGGTCTGAAGCTTTCTTT. The encoded protein is CASSARTGSEAFF. The chain links TRBV6-4 to TRBJ1-1; D not certain. Between the trimmed V and J ends, which lost 4 bases and 6 bases, there was a span of 12 bases. Per germline, CDR1 MRHNA and CDR2 SNTAGT. The CDR3 loop spans 13 amino acids.

This rearrangement joins TRBV10-3 to TRBJ2-1; TRBD2 agrees at 11 bases. This CDR3 contains 14 residues. The V gene's germline CDR1 is ENHRY and CDR2 SYGVKD. The trim removed 11 bases at V and 5 bases at J, leaving 8 bases unmatched. The CDR3 coding sequence is TGTGCCTCCAGACTAGCGGGATCGGACAATGAGCAGTTCTTC. This codes for CASRLAGSDNEQFF.

This rearrangement joins TRBV2 to TRBJ2-7, with D possibly being TRBD1 (5 bases). Germline V gene data show CDR1 as SNHLY and CDR2 as FYNNEI. This CDR3 is 13 amino acids long. Trimming shortened V by 4 bases and J by 3 bases, and 10 bases separated the two germline ends. The DNA for the CDR3 is TGTGCCAGCAGTGGCCAGGGATACTACGAGCAGTACTTC. Its protein is CASSGQGYYEQYF.

The DNA for the CDR3 is TGTGCCAGCAGCTCCCCACGGGGTAAGGACACTGAAGCTTTCTTT. Its protein product is CASSSPRGKDTEAFF. The J gene is TRBJ1-1, the V gene TRBV11-3; D uncertain. The length of the CDR3 is 15 residues. CDR1 is SGHNT, CDR2 YENEEA, per germline. V was clipped by 4 bases and J by 3 bases, with 15 bases between them.